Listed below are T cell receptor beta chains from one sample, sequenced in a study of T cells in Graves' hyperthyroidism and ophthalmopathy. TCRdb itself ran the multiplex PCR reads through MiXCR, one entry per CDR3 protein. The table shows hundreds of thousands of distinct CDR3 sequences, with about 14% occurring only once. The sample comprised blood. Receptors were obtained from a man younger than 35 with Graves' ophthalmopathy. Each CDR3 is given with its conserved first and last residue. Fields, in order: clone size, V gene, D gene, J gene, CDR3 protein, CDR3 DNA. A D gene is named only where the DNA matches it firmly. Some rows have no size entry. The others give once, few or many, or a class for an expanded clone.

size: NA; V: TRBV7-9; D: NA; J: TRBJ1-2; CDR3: CASSWPVGGNYGYTF; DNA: TGTGCCAGCAGCTGGCCGGTGGGTGGTAACTATGGCTACACCTTC
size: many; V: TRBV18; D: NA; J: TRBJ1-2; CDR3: CASSPSGDGYTF; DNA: TGTGCCAGCTCACCATCGGGAGATGGCTACACCTTC
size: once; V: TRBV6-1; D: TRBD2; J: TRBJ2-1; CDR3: CASNPTSGPSYNEQFF; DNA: TGTGCCAGCAACCCTACTAGCGGGCCCTCCTACAATGAGCAGTTCTTC
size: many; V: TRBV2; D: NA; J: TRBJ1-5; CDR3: CASSNLGVLYSNQPQHF; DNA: TGTGCCAGCAGTAATCTCGGGGTCCTTTATAGCAATCAGCCCCAGCATTTT
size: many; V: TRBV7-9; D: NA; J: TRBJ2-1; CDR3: CASSPGPEQFF; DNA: TGTGCCAGCAGCCCAGGCCCCGAGCAGTTCTTC
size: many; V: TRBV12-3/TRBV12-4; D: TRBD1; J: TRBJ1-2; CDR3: CASSLVPPGQVSNYGYTF; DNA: TGTGCCAGCAGTTTAGTACCCCCGGGACAGGTGTCTAACTATGGCTACACCTTC
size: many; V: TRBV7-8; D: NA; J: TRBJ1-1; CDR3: CASSSYSNGMNTEAFF; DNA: TGTGCCAGCAGCTCCTACAGCAACGGCATGAACACTGAAGCTTTCTTT
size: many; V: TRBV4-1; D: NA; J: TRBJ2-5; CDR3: CASGRVLQETQYF; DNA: TGCGCCAGCGGGCGGGTCCTCCAAGAGACCCAGTACTTC
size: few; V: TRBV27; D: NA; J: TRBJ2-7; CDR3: CASSFGGREQYF; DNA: TGTGCCAGCAGTTTTGGGGGTCGCGAGCAGTACTTC
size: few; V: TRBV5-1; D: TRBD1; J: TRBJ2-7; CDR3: CASSPRPGQGVEQYF; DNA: TGCGCCAGCAGCCCCAGACCGGGACAGGGTGTCGAGCAGTACTTC
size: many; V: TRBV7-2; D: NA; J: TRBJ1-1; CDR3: CASSLNRDPAFF; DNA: TGTGCCAGCAGCTTGAACAGGGACCCGGCTTTCTTT
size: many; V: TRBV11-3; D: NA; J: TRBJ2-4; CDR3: CASSPRTGVAKNIQYF; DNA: TGTGCCAGCAGCCCCCGGACGGGCGTAGCCAAAAACATTCAGTACTTC
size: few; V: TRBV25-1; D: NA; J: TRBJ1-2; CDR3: CASSESGGLVGYTF; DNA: TGTGCCAGCAGTGAATCTGGGGGGCTGGTTGGCTACACCTTC
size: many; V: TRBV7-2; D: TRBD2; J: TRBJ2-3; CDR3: CASSLVASGRADTQYF; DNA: TGTGCCAGCAGCTTAGTTGCTAGCGGGAGGGCAGATACGCAGTATTTT
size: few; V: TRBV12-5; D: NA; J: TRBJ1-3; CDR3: CASGLATGTSSGNTIYF; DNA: TGTGCTAGTGGTTTGGCGACAGGAACCAGCTCTGGAAACACCATATATTTT
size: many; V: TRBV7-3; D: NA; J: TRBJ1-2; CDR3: CASSLNPSIPEGYTF; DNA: TGTGCCAGCAGCTTAAACCCGTCGATCCCGGAGGGCTACACCTTC
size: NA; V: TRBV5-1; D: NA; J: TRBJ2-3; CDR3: CASSLVSSGTDTQYF; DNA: TGCGCCAGCAGCTTGGTTTCTAGCGGCACAGATACGCAGTATTTT
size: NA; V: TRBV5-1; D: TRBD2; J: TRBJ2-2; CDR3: CASSVAGGPLSGELFF; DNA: TGCGCCAGCAGTGTCGCGGGAGGGCCATTGTCCGGGGAGCTGTTTTTT
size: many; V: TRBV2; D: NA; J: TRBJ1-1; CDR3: CASRHTTLNTEAFF; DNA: TGTGCCAGCAGACACACAACCTTGAACACTGAAGCTTTCTTT
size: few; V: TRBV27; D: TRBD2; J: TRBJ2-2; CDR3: CASSLTTSGTGELFF; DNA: TGTGCCAGCAGTTTAACGACTAGCGGCACCGGGGAGCTGTTTTTT
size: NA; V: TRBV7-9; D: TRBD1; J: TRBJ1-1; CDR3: CASSPKGTGTEAFF; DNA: TGTGCCAGCAGCCCAAAGGGGACAGGGACTGAAGCTTTCTTT
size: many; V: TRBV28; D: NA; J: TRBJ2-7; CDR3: CASRQPGLGSYEQYF; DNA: TGTGCCAGCAGACAACCGGGACTTGGTTCCTACGAGCAGTACTTC
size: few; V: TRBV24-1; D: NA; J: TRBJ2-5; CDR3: CATSLGASSYQETQYF; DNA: TGTGCCACCAGCTTAGGGGCGTCCAGTTACCAAGAGACCCAGTACTTC
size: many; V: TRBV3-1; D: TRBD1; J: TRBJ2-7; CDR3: CASSQEIRGTVEQYF; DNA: TGTGCCAGCAGCCAAGAGATTAGAGGGACAGTCGAGCAGTACTTC
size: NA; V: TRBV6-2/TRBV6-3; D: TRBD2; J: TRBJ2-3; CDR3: CACPREGPLTDTQYF; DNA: TGTGCCTGTCCGCGGGAGGGCCCTCTGACAGATACGCAGTATTTT
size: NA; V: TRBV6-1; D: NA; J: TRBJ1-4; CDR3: CASRDSQNEKLFF; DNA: TGTGCCAGCAGGGACAGTCAGAATGAAAAACTGTTTTTT
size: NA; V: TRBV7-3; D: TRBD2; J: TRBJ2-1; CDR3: CASRDLAGDYNEQFF; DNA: TGTGCCAGCAGGGATCTAGCGGGGGACTACAATGAGCAGTTCTTC
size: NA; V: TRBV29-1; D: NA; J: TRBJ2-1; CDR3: CSAMGTPGHSNNEQFF; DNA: TGCAGCGCAATGGGTACTCCCGGACATTCCAACAATGAGCAGTTCTTC
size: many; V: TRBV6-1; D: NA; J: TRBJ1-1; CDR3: CASSRYRASLGTEAFF; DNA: TGTGCCAGCAGTCGTTACCGGGCCTCCCTGGGCACTGAAGCTTTCTTT
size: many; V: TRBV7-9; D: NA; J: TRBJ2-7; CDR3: CASSLEGIFYFEQYF; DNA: TGTGCCAGCAGCTTAGAAGGGATTTTCTACTTCGAGCAGTACTTC
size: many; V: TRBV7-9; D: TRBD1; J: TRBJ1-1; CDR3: CASRLDTGGGDTEAFF; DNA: TGTGCCAGCAGACTAGATACAGGGGGAGGGGACACTGAAGCTTTCTTT
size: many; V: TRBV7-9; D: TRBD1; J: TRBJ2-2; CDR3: CASSPMTGRNGELFF; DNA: TGTGCCAGCAGCCCTATGACAGGGCGGAACGGGGAGCTGTTTTTT
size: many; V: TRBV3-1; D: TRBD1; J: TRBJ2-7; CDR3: CASSQDWGQTPYEQYF; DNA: TGTGCCAGCAGCCAAGATTGGGGACAGACTCCCTACGAGCAGTACTTC
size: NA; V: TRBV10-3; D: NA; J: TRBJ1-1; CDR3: CAISESTGTAAFF; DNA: TGTGCCATCAGTGAGTCTACAGGGACTGCGGCTTTCTTT
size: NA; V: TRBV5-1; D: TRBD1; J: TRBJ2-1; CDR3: CASSSQGAREQFF; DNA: TGCGCCAGCAGCTCGCAGGGGGCTAGGGAGCAGTTCTTC
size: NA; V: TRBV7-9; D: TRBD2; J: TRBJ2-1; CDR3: CASSNSGEQFF; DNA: TGTGCCAGCAGCAATAGCGGGGAGCAGTTCTTC
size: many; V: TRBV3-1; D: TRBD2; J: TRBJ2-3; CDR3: CASSQVSSGDTDTQYF; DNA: TGTGCCAGCAGCCAAGTTTCTAGCGGAGACACAGATACGCAGTATTTT
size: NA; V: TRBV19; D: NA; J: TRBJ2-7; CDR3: CASRPGGTYEQYF; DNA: TGTGCCAGCCGTCCCGGGGGAACCTACGAGCAGTACTTC
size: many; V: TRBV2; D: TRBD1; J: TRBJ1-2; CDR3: CASRAGTGLGYGYTF; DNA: TGTGCCAGCAGGGCCGGGACAGGGCTCGGGTATGGCTACACCTTC
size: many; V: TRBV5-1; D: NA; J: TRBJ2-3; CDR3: CASSWGATGGSDTQYF; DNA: TGCGCCAGCAGCTGGGGGGCGACGGGTGGATCAGATACGCAGTATTTT
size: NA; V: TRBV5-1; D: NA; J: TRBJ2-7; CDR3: CASREEGVLYEQYF; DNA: TGCGCCAGCAGGGAGGAGGGGGTCCTTTACGAGCAGTACTTC
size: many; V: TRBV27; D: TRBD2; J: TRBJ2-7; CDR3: CASSSGLAVYEQYF; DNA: TGTGCCAGCAGTTCGGGACTAGCGGTCTACGAGCAGTACTTC
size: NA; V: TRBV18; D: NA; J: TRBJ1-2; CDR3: CASSQRELSYGYTF; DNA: TGTGCCAGCTCGCAGAGGGAACTAAGCTATGGCTACACCTTC
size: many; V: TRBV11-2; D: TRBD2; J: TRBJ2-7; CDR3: CASSFSSGTSGSSYEQYF; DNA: TGTGCCAGCAGCTTCTCCTCAGGGACTAGCGGAAGCTCCTACGAGCAGTACTTC
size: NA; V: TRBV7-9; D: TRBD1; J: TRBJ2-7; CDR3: CASSPPWTGSSYEQYF; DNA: TGTGCCAGCAGCCCCCCTTGGACAGGGAGTTCCTACGAGCAGTACTTC